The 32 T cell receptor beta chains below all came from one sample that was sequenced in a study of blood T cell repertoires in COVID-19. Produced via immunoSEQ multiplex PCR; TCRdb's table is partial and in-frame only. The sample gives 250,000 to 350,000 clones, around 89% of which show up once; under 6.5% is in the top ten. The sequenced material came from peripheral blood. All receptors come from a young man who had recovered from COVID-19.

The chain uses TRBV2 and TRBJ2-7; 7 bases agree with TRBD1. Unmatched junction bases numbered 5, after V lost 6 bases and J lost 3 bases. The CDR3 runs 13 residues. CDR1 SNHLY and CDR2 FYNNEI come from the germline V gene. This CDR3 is CASSITGVYEQYF. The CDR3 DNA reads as TGTGCCAGCAGCATCACAGGGGTCTACGAGCAGTACTTC.

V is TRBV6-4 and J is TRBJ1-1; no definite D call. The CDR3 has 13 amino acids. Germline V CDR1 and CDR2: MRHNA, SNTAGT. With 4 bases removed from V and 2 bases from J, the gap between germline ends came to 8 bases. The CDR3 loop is CASSVGVNTEAFF. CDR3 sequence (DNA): TGTGCCAGCAGTGTAGGAGTTAACACTGAAGCTTTCTTT.

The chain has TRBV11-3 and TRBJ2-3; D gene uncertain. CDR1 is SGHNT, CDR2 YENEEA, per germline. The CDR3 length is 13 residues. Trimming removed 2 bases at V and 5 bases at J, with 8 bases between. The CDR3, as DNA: TGTGCCAGCAGCTTAAACTTTCAAGATACGCAGTATTTT. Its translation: CASSLNFQDTQYF. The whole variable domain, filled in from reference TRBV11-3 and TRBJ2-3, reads EAGVVQSPRYKIIEKKQPVAFWCNPISGHNTLYWYLQNLGQGPELLIRYENEEAVDDSQLPKDRFSAERLKGVDSTLKIQPAELGDSAVYLCASSLNFQDTQYFGPGTRLTVL.

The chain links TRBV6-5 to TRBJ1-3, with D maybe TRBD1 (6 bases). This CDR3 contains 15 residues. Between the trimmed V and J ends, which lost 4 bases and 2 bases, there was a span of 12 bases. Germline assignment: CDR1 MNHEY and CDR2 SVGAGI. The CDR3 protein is CASSSRGYTGNTIYF. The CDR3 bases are TGTGCCAGCAGTTCCAGGGGCTACACTGGAAACACCATATATTTT.

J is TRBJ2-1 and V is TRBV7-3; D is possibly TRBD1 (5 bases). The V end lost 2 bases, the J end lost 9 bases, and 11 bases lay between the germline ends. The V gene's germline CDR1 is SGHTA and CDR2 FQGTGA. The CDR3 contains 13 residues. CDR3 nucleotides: TGTGCCAGCAGCTTAGTCCAGGGTGGTGAGCAGTTCTTC. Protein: CASSLVQGGEQFF.

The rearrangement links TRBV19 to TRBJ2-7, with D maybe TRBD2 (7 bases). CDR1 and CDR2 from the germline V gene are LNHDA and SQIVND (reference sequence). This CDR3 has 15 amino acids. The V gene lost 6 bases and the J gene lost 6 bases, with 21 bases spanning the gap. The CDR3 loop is CASSVLAGDNPEQYF. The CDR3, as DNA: TGTGCCAGTAGCGTTCTGGCGGGGGACAATCCCGAGCAGTACTTC.

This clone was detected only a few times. The DNA of the CDR3 is TGCGCCAGCAGCCAAGATCAGGGAACGGCCTGGGAGCAGTACTTC. It encodes CASSQDQGTAWEQYF. The chain is built from TRBV4-1 and TRBJ2-7; D perhaps matches TRBD1 (5 bases). This CDR3 has 15 residues. Germline V gene lookup returns CDR1 MGHRA and CDR2 YSYEKL. Trimming removed 0 bases from V and 7 bases from J, with 16 bases in between.

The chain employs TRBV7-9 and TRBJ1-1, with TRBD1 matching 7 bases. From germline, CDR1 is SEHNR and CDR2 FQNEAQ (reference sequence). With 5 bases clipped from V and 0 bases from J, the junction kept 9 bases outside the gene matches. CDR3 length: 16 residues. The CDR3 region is CASSQTTGSLNTEAFF. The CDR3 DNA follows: TGTGCCAGCAGCCAAACGACAGGGTCCCTGAACACTGAAGCTTTCTTT.

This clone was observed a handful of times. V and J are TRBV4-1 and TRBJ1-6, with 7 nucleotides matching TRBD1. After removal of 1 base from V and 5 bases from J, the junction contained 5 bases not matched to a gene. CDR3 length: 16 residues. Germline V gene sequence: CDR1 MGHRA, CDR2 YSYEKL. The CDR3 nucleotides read TGCGCCAGCAGCCAAGTCACAACAGGGGATAATTCACCCCTCCACTTT. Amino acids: CASSQVTTGDNSPLHF.

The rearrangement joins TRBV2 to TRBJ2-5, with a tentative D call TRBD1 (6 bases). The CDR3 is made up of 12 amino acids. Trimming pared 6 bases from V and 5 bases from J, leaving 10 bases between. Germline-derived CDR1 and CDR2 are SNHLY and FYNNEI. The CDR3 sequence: CASSYTGETQYF. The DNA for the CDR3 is TGTGCCAGCAGCTATACAGGGGAGACCCAGTACTTC.

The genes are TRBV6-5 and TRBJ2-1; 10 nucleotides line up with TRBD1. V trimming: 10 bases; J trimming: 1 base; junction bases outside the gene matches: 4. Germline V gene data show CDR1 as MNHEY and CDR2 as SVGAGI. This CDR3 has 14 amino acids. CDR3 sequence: CATRTGGSYNEQFF. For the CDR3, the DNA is TGTGCCACCCGGACAGGGGGGTCCTACAATGAGCAGTTCTTC.

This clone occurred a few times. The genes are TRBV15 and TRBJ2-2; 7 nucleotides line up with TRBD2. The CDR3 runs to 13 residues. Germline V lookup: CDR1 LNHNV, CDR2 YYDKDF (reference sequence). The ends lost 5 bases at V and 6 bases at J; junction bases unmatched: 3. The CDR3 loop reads CATSGDYPGELFF. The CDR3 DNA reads TGTGCCACCAGCGGGGACTATCCCGGGGAGCTGTTTTTT.

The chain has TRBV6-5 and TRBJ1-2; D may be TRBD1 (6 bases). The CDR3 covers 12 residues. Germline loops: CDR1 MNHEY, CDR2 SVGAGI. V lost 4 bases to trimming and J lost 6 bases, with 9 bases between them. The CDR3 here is CASSSHRDGYTF. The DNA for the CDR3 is TGTGCCAGCAGTTCGCACAGGGATGGCTACACCTTC.

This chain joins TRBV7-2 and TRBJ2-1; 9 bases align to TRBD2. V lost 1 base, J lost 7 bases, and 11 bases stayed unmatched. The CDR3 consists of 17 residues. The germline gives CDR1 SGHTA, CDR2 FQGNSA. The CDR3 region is CASSLGVAGAARNEQFF. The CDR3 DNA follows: TGTGCCAGCAGCTTAGGGGTAGCGGGGGCCGCCCGAAATGAGCAGTTCTTC.

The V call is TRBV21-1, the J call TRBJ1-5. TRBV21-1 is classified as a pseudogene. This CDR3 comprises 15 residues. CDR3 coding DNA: TGTGCCAGCAGCCCCCTGGGGGGGGTGGATCAGCCCCAGCATTTT. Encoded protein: CASSPLGGVDQPQHF.

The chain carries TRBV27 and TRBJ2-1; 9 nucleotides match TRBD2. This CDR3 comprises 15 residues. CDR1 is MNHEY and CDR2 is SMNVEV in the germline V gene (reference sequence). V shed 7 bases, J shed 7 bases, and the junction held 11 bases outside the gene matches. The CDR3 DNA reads TGTGCCAGCACACAGAGACTAGCGGTACGGAATGAGCAGTTCTTC. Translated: CASTQRLAVRNEQFF.

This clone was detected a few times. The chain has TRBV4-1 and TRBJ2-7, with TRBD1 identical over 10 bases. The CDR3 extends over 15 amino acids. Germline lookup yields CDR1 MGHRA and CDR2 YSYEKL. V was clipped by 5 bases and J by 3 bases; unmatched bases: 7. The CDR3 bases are TGCGCCAGCAGCACCTCCCGGGACAGGGGCTACGAGCAGTACTTC. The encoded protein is CASSTSRDRGYEQYF.

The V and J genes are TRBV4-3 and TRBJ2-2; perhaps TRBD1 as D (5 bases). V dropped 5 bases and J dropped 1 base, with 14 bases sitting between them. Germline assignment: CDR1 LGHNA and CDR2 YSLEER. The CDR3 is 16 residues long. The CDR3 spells CASSYTYTGNTGELFF. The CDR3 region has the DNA TGCGCCAGCAGCTACACATACACAGGGAACACCGGGGAGCTGTTTTTT.

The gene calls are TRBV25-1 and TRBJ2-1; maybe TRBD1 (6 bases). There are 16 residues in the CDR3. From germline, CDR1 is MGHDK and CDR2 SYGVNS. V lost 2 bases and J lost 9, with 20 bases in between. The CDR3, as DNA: TGTGCCAGCAGTGAACCTCCGGGACATAGAATGGGTGAGCAGTTCTTC. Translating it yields CASSEPPGHRMGEQFF.

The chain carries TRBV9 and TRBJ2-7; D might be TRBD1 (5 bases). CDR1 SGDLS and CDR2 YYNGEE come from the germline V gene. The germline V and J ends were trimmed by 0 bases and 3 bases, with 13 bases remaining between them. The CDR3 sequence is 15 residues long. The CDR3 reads CASSVEQGWSYEQYF. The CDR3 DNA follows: TGTGCCAGCAGCGTAGAGCAGGGATGGAGCTACGAGCAGTACTTC.

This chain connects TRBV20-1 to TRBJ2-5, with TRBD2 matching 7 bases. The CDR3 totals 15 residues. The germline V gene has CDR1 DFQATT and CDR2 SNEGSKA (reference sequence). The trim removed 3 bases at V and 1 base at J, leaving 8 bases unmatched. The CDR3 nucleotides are TGCAGTGCTAGTCATCCTAGCGGAGCCCAAGAGACCCAGTACTTC. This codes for CSASHPSGAQETQYF.

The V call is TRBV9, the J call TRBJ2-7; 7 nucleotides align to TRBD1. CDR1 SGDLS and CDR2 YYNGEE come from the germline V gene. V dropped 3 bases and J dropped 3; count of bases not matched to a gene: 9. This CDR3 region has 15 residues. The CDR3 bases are TGTGCCAGCAGCGCTAGCCCGGGACAGCACTACGAGCAGTACTTC. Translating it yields CASSASPGQHYEQYF.

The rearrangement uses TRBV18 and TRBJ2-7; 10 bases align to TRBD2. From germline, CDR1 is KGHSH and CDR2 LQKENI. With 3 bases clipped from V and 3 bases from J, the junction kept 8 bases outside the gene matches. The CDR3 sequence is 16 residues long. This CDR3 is CASSPRLAGEGYEQYF. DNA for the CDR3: TGTGCCAGCTCACCTAGACTAGCGGGCGAGGGCTACGAGCAGTACTTC.

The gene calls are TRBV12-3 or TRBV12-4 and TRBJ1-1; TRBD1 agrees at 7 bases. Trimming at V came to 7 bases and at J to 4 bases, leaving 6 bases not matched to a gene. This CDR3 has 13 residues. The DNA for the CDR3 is TGTGCCAGCACCAGACAGGGCGGCACTGAAGCTTTCTTT. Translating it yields CASTRQGGTEAFF.

The CDR3 loop is CASSQGQGSEFF. The CDR3 DNA follows: TGTGCCAGCAGCCAAGGACAGGGTTCGGAGTTCTTC. This sequence joins TRBV14 and TRBJ2-1, with 7 nucleotides matching TRBD1. The CDR3 totals 12 residues. CDR1 and CDR2 (germline): SGHDN, FVKESK. With 1 base clipped from V and 14 bases from J, the junction kept 5 bases outside the gene matches.

This CDR3 is CASSLAPREQYF. CDR3 sequence (DNA): TGTGCCAGCAGTTTAGCCCCGAGGGAGCAGTACTTC. The chain has TRBV12-3 or TRBV12-4 and TRBJ2-7, with D unclear. The length of the CDR3 is 12 residues. V lost 0 bases to trimming and J lost 7 bases, with 7 bases between them.

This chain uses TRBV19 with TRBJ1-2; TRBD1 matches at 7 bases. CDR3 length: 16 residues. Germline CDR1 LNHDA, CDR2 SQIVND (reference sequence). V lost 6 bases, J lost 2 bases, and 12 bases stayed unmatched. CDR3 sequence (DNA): TGTGCCAGTAGGATCAAGACAGGGAGAGAGAACTATGGCTACACCTTC. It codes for CASRIKTGRENYGYTF.

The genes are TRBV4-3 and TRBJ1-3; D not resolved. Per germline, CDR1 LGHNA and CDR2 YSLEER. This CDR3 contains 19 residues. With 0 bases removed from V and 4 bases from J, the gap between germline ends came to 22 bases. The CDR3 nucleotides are TGCGCCAGCAGCCAAGACTCCCCTTCCATGGCCGCGGGGGGAAACACCATATATTTT. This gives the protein CASSQDSPSMAAGGNTIYF.

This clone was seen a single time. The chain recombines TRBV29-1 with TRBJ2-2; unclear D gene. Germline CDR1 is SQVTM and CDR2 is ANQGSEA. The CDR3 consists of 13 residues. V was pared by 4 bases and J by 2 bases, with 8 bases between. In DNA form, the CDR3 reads TGCAGCGTTGGCGGAGTCAACACCGGGGAGCTGTTTTTT. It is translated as CSVGGVNTGELFF.

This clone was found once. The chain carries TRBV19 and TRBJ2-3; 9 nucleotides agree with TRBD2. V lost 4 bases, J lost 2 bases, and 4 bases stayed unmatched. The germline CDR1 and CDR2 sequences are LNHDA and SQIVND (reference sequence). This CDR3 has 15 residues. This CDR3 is CASSTIAGATDTQYF. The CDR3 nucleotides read TGTGCCAGTAGTACGATAGCGGGGGCCACAGATACGCAGTATTTT.

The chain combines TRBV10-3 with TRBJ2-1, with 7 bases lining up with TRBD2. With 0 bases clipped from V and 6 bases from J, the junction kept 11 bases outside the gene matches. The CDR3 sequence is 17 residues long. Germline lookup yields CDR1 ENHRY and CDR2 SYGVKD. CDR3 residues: CAISESGLGLAANEQFF. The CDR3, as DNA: TGTGCCATCAGTGAGTCGGGGTTAGGGCTAGCGGCCAATGAGCAGTTCTTC.

The CDR3 DNA sequence: TGCGCCAGCGAAGGGGGACTAGCCAACACCGGGGAGCTGTTTTTT. Protein product: CASEGGLANTGELFF. The chain joins TRBV10-2 to TRBJ2-2; 9 bases fit TRBD2. After removal of 8 bases from V and 2 bases from J, the junction contained 6 bases not matched to a gene. Germline CDR1 and CDR2: WSHSY and SAAADI. The length of the CDR3 is 15 residues.